This record looks at one T cell receptor beta chain sequence and its context. Its antigen is unknown. Germline CDR1 and CDR2: SGHRS and YFSETQ. This CDR3 comprises 15 residues. J was trimmed by 9 bases and V by 0 bases; bases with no gene match: 5. Repertoires were generated with immunoSEQ multiplex PCR, while TCRdb's copy carries only in-frame clones and drops some. This table holds 110,000 to 150,000 clones, 89% found once. This sample is drawn from a study of T cell responses to AZD1222 COVID-19 vaccine. Overall study findings and caveats: At baseline, just a handful of AZD1222 recipients tested seropositive. Possibly, clonal diversity was underestimated; donors were largely white British and included more females.

This TCR derives from an adult in good health. The V and J genes are TRBV5-1 and TRBJ1-6; 8 bases agree with TRBD1. Here the sequenced sample was peripheral blood, taken on day 0 of AZD1222 vaccination. The CDR3 sequence is CASSLVTGGSSPLHF. The CDR3 region has the DNA TGCGCCAGCAGCTTGGTCACAGGGGGAAGTTCACCCCTCCACTTT.